The clone carrying this T cell receptor (beta chain) showed up just a few times. The CDR3 is 17 residues long. Per the germline V gene, CDR1 is KGHDR and CDR2 is SFDVKD. The J segment lost 4 bases and the V segment lost 7 bases, leaving 8 bases of the junction unmatched. TCRdb reprocessed the RT-PCR reads with MiXCR, giving one entry per CDR3 protein. The repertoire holds about 680,000 distinct CDR3 sequences, with about 14% as singletons. V and J are TRBV24-1 and TRBJ2-1, with 14 bases lining up with TRBD2. The TCR originated in a female donor in good health, serving as a healthy control. Sequencing was done on a sample of memory CD4+ T cells from blood. CDR3 nucleotides: TGTGCCACCAGCGGGACTAGCGGGAGTCAAGGGTACAATGAGCAGTTCTTC. Protein sequence: CATSGTSGSQGYNEQFF.